A selection of T cell receptor beta chains follows, all from one sample in a study of T cell responses to AZD1222 COVID-19 vaccine. This table comes from immunoSEQ multiplex PCR, and its TCRdb copy is limited to in-frame clones, with some not included. The table has over 85,000 clones, about 88% seen once. The sequencing used peripheral blood, collected on day 0 of AZD1222 vaccination. Source of these receptors: an adult in good health. The CDR3 runs from the conserved cysteine through the conserved F or W. The D gene is left open where the match is weak. Clone sizes are given selectively: once, few, many, or a class where the clone is expanded.

clone_size cdr3_length j_call v_call d_call cdr3_nt cdr3_aa
NA 14 TRBJ1-1 TRBV7-2 NA TGTGCCAGCAGTTGGAGGCAGAGCAACACTGAAGCTTTCTTT CASSWRQSNTEAFF
once 17 TRBJ1-3 TRBV10-2 TRBD1 TGCGCCAGCAGTGACCGACCTCAGGGGGCTGCTGGAAACACCATATATTTT CASSDRPQGAAGNTIYF
NA 14 TRBJ2-2 TRBV6-1 NA TGTGCCAGCAGTGAAGACGCACTCACCGGGGAGCTGTTTTTT CASSEDALTGELFF
NA 16 TRBJ1-5 TRBV3-1/TRBV3-2 NA TGTGCCAGCAGCCAAGAAGGGAGGGGGGGCAATCAGCCCCAGCATTTT CASSQEGRGGNQPQHF
NA 15 TRBJ2-7 TRBV10-1 NA TGCGCCAGCAGTGACCGGGCCCTAGGCCCCTACGAGCAGTACTTC CASSDRALGPYEQYF
once 16 TRBJ2-1 TRBV5-1 NA TGCGCCAGCAGCTTGGCCCCAGGACAGGCGGGGAATGAGCAGTTCTTC CASSLAPGQAGNEQFF
NA 14 TRBJ1-1 TRBV7-8 NA TGTGCCAGCAGCTTAGCGTCAACGTACACTGAAGCTTTCTTT CASSLASTYTEAFF
NA 15 TRBJ2-3 TRBV19 NA TGTGCCAGTAGTATGGGTGTGCAAGAAGTGGATACGCAGTATTTT CASSMGVQEVDTQYF
few 16 TRBJ1-2 TRBV11-2 NA TGTGCCAGCAGCTTATCGGGGGCCGCCTCCGGTGGGGGCTACACCTTC CASSLSGAASGGGYTF
NA 16 TRBJ2-7 TRBV5-1 TRBD2 TGCGCCAGCAGCCCGCGGACTAGCGGGAGGTCCTACGAGCAGTACTTC CASSPRTSGRSYEQYF